This TCR beta chain is from a study of blood T cell repertoires in COVID-19. About the study: The samples span acute and convalescent COVID-19 from the United States, Italy and Spain. Nucleic acid was either cDNA or gDNA, and it came from T cells, B-cell-depleted T cells, or PBMCs.

V dropped 7 bases and J dropped 2; count of bases not matched to a gene: 4. The CDR3 totals 14 residues. Germline lookup yields CDR1 KGHDR and CDR2 SFDVKD. Original handling: Estimated nucleated cell counts came from reference gene primer amplification. TCRdb's copy holds only in-frame clones and misses some; the assay was immunoSEQ multiplex PCR. V and J calls and clone size are as listed in that table; D and trimming were resolved from the DNA. The table records around 77,000 clones, roughly 84% of them present only once. V gene TRBV24-1 combines with J gene TRBJ2-3; 8 nucleotides align to TRBD1. The sequence was collected from a man aged 30 to 39 with COVID-19, enrolled during active disease. The sequenced sample was peripheral blood. CDR3 DNA: TGTGCCACCAGCGGACAGGGAGTCACAGATACGCAGTATTTT. Its protein product is CATSGQGVTDTQYF.